One sample yielded the 10 T cell receptor beta chains listed below, sequenced in a study of T cell responses to AZD1222 COVID-19 vaccine. Repertoires were generated with immunoSEQ multiplex PCR, while TCRdb's copy carries only in-frame clones and drops some. The sample carries roughly 140,000 clones, roughly 90% recorded once. Specimen: peripheral blood, collected 28 days after the second AZD1222 dose. These receptor sequences come from an adult who received the AZD1222 COVID-19 vaccine.

The rearrangement joins TRBV28 to TRBJ2-2, with D unresolved. Germline CDR1 is MDHEN and CDR2 is SYDVKM. The CDR3 length is 13 residues. The ends were cut back, 2 bases at V and 4 bases at J, with 5 bases in the middle. The CDR3 region has the DNA TGTGCCAGCAGTTTACGAGCCACCGGGGAGCTGTTTTTT. Protein product: CASSLRATGELFF.

The sample holds one count of this clone. This sequence joins TRBV18 and TRBJ2-1; the D call may be TRBD1 or TRBD2 (5 bases each). This CDR3 region has 17 residues. Per the germline V gene, CDR1 is KGHSH and CDR2 is LQKENI. V lost 5 bases, J lost 4 bases, and 21 bases lay in between. The CDR3: CASSIGDRPGPYNEQFF. The CDR3 nucleotides read TGTGCCAGCTCAATCGGGGACCGCCCGGGTCCGTACAATGAGCAGTTCTTC.

This clone has a handful of counts. The chain combines TRBV7-3 with TRBJ2-7; D could derive from TRBD1 or TRBD2 (5 bases each). The CDR3 extends over 14 amino acids. Per germline, CDR1 SGHTA and CDR2 FQGTGA. V lost 4 bases, J lost 9 bases, and 19 bases lay in between. The CDR3 DNA reads as TGTGCCAGCAGCTCCTCCGCCGGGGCAGGTCGGCAGTACTTC. It translates to CASSSSAGAGRQYF.

The chain is built from TRBV10-3 and TRBJ1-2, with 9 positions matching TRBD1. The CDR3 has 15 residues. Trimming took 4 bases from V and 4 from J; bases not matched to a gene: 7. The germline V gene has CDR1 ENHRY and CDR2 SYGVKD. CDR3 nucleotides: TGTGCCATCAGTGCGTACAGGGGGCGCGGCTATGGCTACACCTTC. It translates to CAISAYRGRGYGYTF.

The J gene is TRBJ1-2, the V gene TRBV11-2; D is unclear. This CDR3 has 13 amino acids. V lost 6 bases, J lost 2 bases, and 10 bases lay in between. Germline V gene data show CDR1 as SGHAT and CDR2 as FQNNGV. The CDR3, as DNA: TGTGCCAGCAGTACGGACGGGAACTATGGCTACACCTTC. Translated, it gives CASSTDGNYGYTF.

J is TRBJ2-1 and V is TRBV6-2 or TRBV6-3; D is unclear. The CDR3 sequence is 12 residues long. Trimming left V 5 bases short and J 9 bases short, with 11 bases between. The V gene's germline CDR1 is MNHEY and CDR2 SVGEGT. CDR3 coding DNA: TGTGCCAGCAGTCGACTCGCTGGTGAGCAGTTCTTC. Its translation is CASSRLAGEQFF.

V usage is TRBV4-2 and J usage is TRBJ2-7; D tentatively reads TRBD1 or TRBD2 (5 bases each). Trimming took off 0 bases at V and 4 bases at J, with 10 bases between the two ends. This CDR3 is built from 14 residues. Looked up from germline, CDR1 is LGHNA and CDR2 is YNFKEQ. The CDR3 nucleotides read TGTGCCAGCAGCCAAGATTGGGGGAAGTACGAGCAGTACTTC. It translates to CASSQDWGKYEQYF.

This clone was recorded once. The chain links TRBV21-1 to TRBJ2-7. TRBV21-1 corresponds to a pseudogene. The CDR3 is made up of 12 amino acids. The CDR3 loop is CASSKLGYEQYF. The CDR3 nucleotides are TGTGCCAGCAGCAAATTGGGCTACGAGCAGTACTTC.

This rearrangement joins TRBV28 to TRBJ1-5; D uncertain. V lost 6 bases to trimming and J lost 10 bases, with 13 bases between them. The CDR3 loop spans 12 amino acids. From germline, CDR1 is MDHEN and CDR2 SYDVKM. In DNA, the CDR3 is TGTGCCAGCAGCACCTCCTTCTCCCCCCAGCATTTT. Protein product: CASSTSFSPQHF.

The V call is TRBV7-8, the J call TRBJ2-7, with D maybe TRBD1 (6 bases). This CDR3 is built from 12 residues. CDR1 SGHVS and CDR2 FQNEAQ come from the germline V gene. The germline V and J ends were trimmed by 6 bases and 3 bases, with 9 bases remaining between them. In DNA form, the CDR3 reads TGTGCCAGCAGTACAGGGTTCTACGAGCAGTACTTC. This encodes CASSTGFYEQYF.